This T cell receptor beta chain was captured in a study of control samples from healthy donors and cancer patients. This clone was counted a few times. The J segment lost 3 bases and the V segment lost 3 bases, leaving 22 bases of the junction unmatched. The length of the CDR3 is 21 residues. Germline V gives CDR1 KGHDR, CDR2 SFDVKD. Assay used: immunoSEQ multiplex PCR; TCRdb lists only in-frame clones, some missing. The sample records 400,000 to 450,000 clones, 80% to 95% being singletons. The TCR sequence derives from a middle-aged man with head and neck cancer. Sequencing was done on a sample of PBMCs. The rearrangement uses TRBV24-1 and TRBJ1-5; 7 nucleotides line up with TRBD1. CDR3 nucleotides: TGTGCCACCAGTGATCGACCACACCCTCACCGGGACAGAATCTCCAATCAGCCCCAGCATTTT. It specifies CATSDRPHPHRDRISNQPQHF.